This T cell receptor beta chain was identified during a study of shared clonotypes between healthy human individuals (dated by TCRdb to the early 2020s). Regarding the complete study: The cohort comprised two women and a few men aged 18 to 49 years. For each donor, CD4 naive and CD4 memory were each given three plates, CD8 naive was given two plates, and CD8 memory was given one plate. To increase sequencing depth and limit assay-specific biases, TCR repertoire library preparation and sequencing were carried out by different laboratories using diverse techniques. The study deeply sequenced blood TCR repertoires of about 5 healthy adults to estimate repertoire size and the extent of clonotype sharing between individuals. Each donor's leukapheresis produced roughly between roughly 0.94 and 9.5 billion PBMCs.

Using the deep immunoSEQ assay, TCR CDR3 regions were amplified from genomic DNA by multiplex PCR. Genomic DNA extracted from each cell subset was distributed evenly over all wells of several immunoSEQ 96-well plates, and each plate served as one replicate. For sorted subsets, each replicate PCR was loaded with roughly 190 ng genomic DNA, equivalent to some 27,000 T cell genomes. Purified libraries were measured with a Qubit 3.0 fluorometer, size-checked on a Bioanalyzer 2100, and measured again with the KAPA Library Quantification kit. Every immunoSEQ 96-well plate was sequenced on a separate single-read 150-cycle Illumina NextSeq 550 flow cell. Turning to the authors' computational methods: The immunoSEQ output contained only junctional sequences without quality scores, so filtering could not match that applied to full-length reads. To assign V/J genes and CDR3, sequences were annotated against IMGT germline references using PyIR, a Python wrapper for IgBLAST v1.9. Any read was removed if the V/J assignment was weak (E-value above 1e-6), the CDR3 was missing, or the read contained stop codons, out-of-frame junctions, or ambiguous translated residues. A V3J clonotype was defined by an identical inferred V gene, J gene, and CDR3 amino acid sequence. The percentage overlap between two repertoires was calculated by dividing the number of shared unique clonotypes by the size of the smaller repertoire. Three approaches were used to assess repertoire richness: RTK rarefaction, the Chao1 estimator, and Recon v2.1 estimates of unobserved clonotypes. Generation probabilities were computed with OLGA for all TCRbeta clonotypes obtained by the gDNA method from a few donors. TCRdb stores this immuneACCESS table with in-frame sequences only. Part of the clones is absent; in the studies checked, under half of the shortfall reflects unresolved V genes, and no reason is known for the rest. V, J and clone size derive from that table, while D and trimming were established from the DNA sequence. In this sample the table shows roughly 1,100,000 clones, about 77% of which occur a single time. About 1.5% of the sample is in the top ten clones.

What the authors observed across the whole study: Because the study included a small number of donors, the genetic and exposure-history diversity represented was limited. Compared with non-shared clonotypes, the clonotypes found in all four sorted-subset donors had higher generation probabilities. Sampling was restricted to blood, and TCR repertoires in tissue are likely to differ from TCR repertoires in blood. When a few donors were compared, the shared fraction of clonotypes was around 4.6% for naive CD4, approximately 3.5% for naive CD8, 2.3% for memory CD4, and 0.35% to 0.5% for memory CD8. Even with the large sequencing depth, rarefaction of the sorted-subset datasets indicated that sequencing was incomplete. Pairwise subsampling indicated that sequencing depth was expected to affect the degree of clonotype sharing among donors. Naive subsets generally had larger estimated clonotype richness than memory subsets did.

Concerning this clone itself: The antigen this receptor binds is unknown. There are no base qualities to consult, and no much larger clone falls within one base.

The CDR3 goes from the cysteine to the phenylalanine over 15 residues. The kept DNA is CDR3 alone, 45 bases in frame from the first base. CDR1 and CDR2 are drawn from the germline V gene: MGHRA, YSYEKL. Compared with germline, V lacks 4 bases and J lacks 5 bases; bases without a gene match: 5. The donors were healthy, HIV-negative adults with no recently reported acute infections or vaccinations. Every donor was a Caucasian adult living in Nashville, Tennessee, USA. Magnetic negative selection was used to enrich CD4+ T cells, after which naive cells were positively selected on CD45RA and the negative fraction became the memory subset. Blood was obtained by leukapheresis, after which PBMCs were separated by Ficoll-Histopaque density gradient centrifugation and cryopreserved in liquid nitrogen vapor phase. Analytical flow cytometry was used to check the purity and quantity of each magnetically sorted T cell population. From each sorted fraction, genomic DNA was isolated and quantified by UV absorbance on a Nanodrop 2000c.

The sample taken for sequencing was memory CD4+ T cells sorted from blood. The cell subset or site label, read with the paper, signifies: CD45RA-negative fraction. This chain joins TRBV4-1 to TRBJ2-1, and 10 junctional nucleotides match TRBD2. This TCR came from a man younger than 35 in good health. The CDR3 has the sequence CASSPSGRAHNEQFF. The DNA is TGCGCCAGCAGCCCGAGCGGGAGGGCCCACAATGAGCAGTTCTTC.